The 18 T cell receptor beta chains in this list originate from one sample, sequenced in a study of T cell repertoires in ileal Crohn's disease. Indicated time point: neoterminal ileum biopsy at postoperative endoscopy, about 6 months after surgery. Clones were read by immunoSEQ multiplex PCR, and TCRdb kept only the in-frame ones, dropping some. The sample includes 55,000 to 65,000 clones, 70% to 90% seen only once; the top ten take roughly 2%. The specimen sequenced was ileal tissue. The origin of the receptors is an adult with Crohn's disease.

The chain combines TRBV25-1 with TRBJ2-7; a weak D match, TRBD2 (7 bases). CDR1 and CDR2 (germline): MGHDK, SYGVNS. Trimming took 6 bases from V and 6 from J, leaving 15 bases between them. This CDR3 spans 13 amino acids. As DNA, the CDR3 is TGTGCCAGCAGAGGGGGGGGACTTGGCGAGCAGTACTTC. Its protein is CASRGGGLGEQYF.

In DNA form, the CDR3 reads TGTGCCAGCAGTTCGGGATGGGGGCTCGGGACCCAGCATTTT. This gives the protein CASSSGWGLGTQHF. The chain joins TRBV6-5 to TRBJ1-5; TRBD1 might be the D (6 bases). The V end lost 4 bases, the J end lost 11 bases, and 18 bases lay between the germline ends. Germline V CDR1 and CDR2: MNHEY, SVGAGI. The CDR3 is made up of 14 amino acids.

DNA of the CDR3: TGTGCCAGCAGTACCGACTTCCGGGACAGTCGATACAATGAGCAGTTCTTC. Translating gives CASSTDFRDSRYNEQFF. The chain is built from TRBV27 and TRBJ2-1; 7 bases match TRBD1. Germline V gene data show CDR1 as MNHEY and CDR2 as SMNVEV (reference sequence). This CDR3 is built from 17 residues. V gave up 5 bases and J gave up 4 bases; unmatched junction bases: 14.

CDR3 nucleotides: TGTGCCAGTAGTACTACAACAGGGTCTGGAAACACCATATATTTT. It yields the protein CASSTTTGSGNTIYF. The rearrangement uses TRBV19 and TRBJ1-3; D is possibly TRBD1 (6 bases). This CDR3 is 15 amino acids long. V lost 4 bases to trimming and J lost 1 base, with 11 bases between them. Germline CDR1 reads LNHDA; CDR2 reads SQIVND (reference sequence). Supplemented by reference TRBV19 and TRBJ1-3, the full variable domain reads DGGITQSPKYLFRKEGQNVTLSCEQNLNHDAMYWYRQDPGQGLRLIYYSQIVNDFQKGDIAEGYSVSREKKESFPLTVTSAQKNPTAFYLCASSTTTGSGNTIYFGEGSWLTVV.

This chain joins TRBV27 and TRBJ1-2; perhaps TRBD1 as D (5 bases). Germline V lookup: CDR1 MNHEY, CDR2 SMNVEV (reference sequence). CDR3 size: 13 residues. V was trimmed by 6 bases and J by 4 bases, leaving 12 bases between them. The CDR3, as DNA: TGTGCCAGCAGCCCCTCAGGGATCTATGGCTACACCTTC. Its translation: CASSPSGIYGYTF.

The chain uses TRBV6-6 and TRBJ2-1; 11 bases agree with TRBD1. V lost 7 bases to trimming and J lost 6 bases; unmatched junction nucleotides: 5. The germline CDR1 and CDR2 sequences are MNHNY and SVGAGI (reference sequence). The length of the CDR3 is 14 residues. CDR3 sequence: CASNGQGARNEQFF. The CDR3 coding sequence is TGTGCCAGCAACGGACAGGGGGCGCGCAATGAGCAGTTCTTC.

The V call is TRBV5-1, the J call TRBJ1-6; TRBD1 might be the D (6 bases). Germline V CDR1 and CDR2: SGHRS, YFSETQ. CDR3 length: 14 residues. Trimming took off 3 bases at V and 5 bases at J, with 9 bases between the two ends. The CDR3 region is CASSSGTNNSPLHF. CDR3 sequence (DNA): TGCGCCAGCAGCTCCGGGACAAATAATTCACCCCTCCACTTT.

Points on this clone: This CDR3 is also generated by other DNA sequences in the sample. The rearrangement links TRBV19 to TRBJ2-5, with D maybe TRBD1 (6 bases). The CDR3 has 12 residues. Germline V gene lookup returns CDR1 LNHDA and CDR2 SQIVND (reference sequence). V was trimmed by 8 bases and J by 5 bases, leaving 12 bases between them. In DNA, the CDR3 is TGTGCCAGTTCACAGGGTAGGGAGACCCAGTACTTC. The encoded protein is CASSQGRETQYF.

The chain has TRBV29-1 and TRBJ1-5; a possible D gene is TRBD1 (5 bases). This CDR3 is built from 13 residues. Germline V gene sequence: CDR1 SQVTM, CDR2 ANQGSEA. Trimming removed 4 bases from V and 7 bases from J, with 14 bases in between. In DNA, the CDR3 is TGCAGCGTTGGGTGGGGCGCCGAGCAGCCCCAGCATTTT. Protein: CSVGWGAEQPQHF.

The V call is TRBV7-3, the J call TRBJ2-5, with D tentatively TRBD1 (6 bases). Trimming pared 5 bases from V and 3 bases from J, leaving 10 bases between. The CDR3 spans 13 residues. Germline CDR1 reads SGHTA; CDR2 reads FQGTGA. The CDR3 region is CASSPDRKETQYF. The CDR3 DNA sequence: TGTGCCAGCAGCCCGGACAGAAAAGAGACCCAGTACTTC.

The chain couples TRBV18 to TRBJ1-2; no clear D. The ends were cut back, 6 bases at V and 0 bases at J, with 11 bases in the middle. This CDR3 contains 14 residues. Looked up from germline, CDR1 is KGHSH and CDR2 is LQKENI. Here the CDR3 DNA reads TGTGCCAGCTCCCTTCAACAGTCTAACTATGGCTACACCTTC. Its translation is CASSLQQSNYGYTF.

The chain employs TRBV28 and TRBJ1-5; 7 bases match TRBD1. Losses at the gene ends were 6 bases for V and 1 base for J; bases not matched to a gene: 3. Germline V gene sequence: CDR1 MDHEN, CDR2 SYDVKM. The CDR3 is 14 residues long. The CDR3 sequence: CASSLGQSNQPQHF. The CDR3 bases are TGTGCCAGCAGCCTGGGACAGAGCAATCAGCCCCAGCATTTT.

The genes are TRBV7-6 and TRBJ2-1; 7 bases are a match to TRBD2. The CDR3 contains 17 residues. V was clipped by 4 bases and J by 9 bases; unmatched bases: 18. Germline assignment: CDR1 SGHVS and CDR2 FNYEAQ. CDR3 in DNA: TGTGCCAGCAGCTCTGAGCCGGTGGGCGGGAGATCGGGTGAGCAGTTCTTC. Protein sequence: CASSSEPVGGRSGEQFF.

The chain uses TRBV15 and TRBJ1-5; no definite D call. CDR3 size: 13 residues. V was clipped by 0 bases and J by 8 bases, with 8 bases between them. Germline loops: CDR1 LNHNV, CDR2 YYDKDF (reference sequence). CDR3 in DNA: TGTGCCACCAGCAGAGATTTTTCGGAGCCCCAGCATTTT. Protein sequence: CATSRDFSEPQHF. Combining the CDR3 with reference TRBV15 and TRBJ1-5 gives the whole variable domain DAMVIQNPRYQVTQFGKPVTLSCSQTLNHNVMYWYQQKSSQAPKLLFHYYDKDFNNEADTPDNFQSRRPNTSFCFLDIRSPGLGDTAMYLCATSRDFSEPQHFGDGTRLSIL.

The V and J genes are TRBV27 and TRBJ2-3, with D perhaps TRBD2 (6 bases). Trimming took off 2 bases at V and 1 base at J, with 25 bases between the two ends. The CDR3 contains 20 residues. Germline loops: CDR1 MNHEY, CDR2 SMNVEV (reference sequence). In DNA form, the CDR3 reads TGTGCCAGCAGTTTAAGGGGACTTCGGCGGGAAGACAGCCGCACAGATACGCAGTATTTT. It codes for CASSLRGLRREDSRTDTQYF.

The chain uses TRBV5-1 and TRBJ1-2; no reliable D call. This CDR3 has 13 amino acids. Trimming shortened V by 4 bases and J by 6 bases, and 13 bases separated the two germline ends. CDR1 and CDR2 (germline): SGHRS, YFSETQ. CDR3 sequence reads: CASSNSGYDGYTF. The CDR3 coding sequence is TGCGCCAGCAGCAACTCCGGTTATGATGGCTACACCTTC.

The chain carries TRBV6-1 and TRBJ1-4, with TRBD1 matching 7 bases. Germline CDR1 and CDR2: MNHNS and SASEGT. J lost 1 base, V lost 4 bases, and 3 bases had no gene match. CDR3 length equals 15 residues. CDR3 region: CASSARTGTNEKLFF. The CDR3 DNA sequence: TGTGCCAGCAGTGCAAGGACAGGAACTAATGAAAAACTGTTTTTT.

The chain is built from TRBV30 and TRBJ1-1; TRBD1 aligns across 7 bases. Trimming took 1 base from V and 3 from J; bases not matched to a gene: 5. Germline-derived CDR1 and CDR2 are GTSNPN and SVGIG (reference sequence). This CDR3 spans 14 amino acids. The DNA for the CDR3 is TGTGCCTGGAGTGGCAGAGGGGGCTACACTGAAGCTTTCTTT. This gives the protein CAWSGRGGYTEAFF. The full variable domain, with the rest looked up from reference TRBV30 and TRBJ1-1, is SQTIHQWPATLVQPVGSPLSLECTVEGTSNPNLYWYRQAAGRGLQLLFYSVGIGQISSEVPQNLSASRPQDRQFILSSKKLLLSDSGFYLCAWSGRGGYTEAFFGQGTRLTVV.